This T cell receptor beta chain originates from a study of blood T cells in healthy people across ages. Study-level information: Template-switching capture recovered about one barcoded beta molecule per two T cells. Whole-study findings and limits: The CMV status of each donor remained undetermined, and this could have confounded shifts in expanded clonotypes.

This clonotype has a handful of counts. What it recognizes is unknown. Sample-barcoded 5' priming and a J-beta primer mix drove a second PCR of 7 to 11 cycles. CDR3-containing paired-end reads numbered at least 3 million in each sample. TCRdb ran MiXCR on the 5' RACE reads and lists one entry per CDR3 protein. The sample yields about 900,000 distinct CDR3 sequences, around 49% seen once. Trimming stripped 0 bases from V and 6 bases from J, with 25 bases between. The length of the CDR3 is 19 residues. CDR1 is LGHNA, CDR2 YNFKEQ, per germline. What was sequenced was blood. The chain couples TRBV4-2 to TRBJ2-3, with D perhaps matching TRBD1 (6 bases). This TCR was recovered from a man under 40 in good health. This CDR3 is CASSQDLSSSWGRLDTQYF. CDR3 coding DNA: TGTGCCAGCAGCCAAGATCTGAGTAGTTCATGGGGGCGGTTGGATACGCAGTATTTT.